This paragraph reports one TCR beta chain. Its recognized antigen is unknown. No much larger clonotype is one base removed from it; base qualities were not supplied. Trimming accounts for 10 bases at V and 4 bases at J, while the number of junction bases matched to no gene is 9. The CDR3 measures 13 amino acids from cysteine to phenylalanine. Only the CDR3 part of the read is kept: 39 bases, read in frame from the first base. CDR1 LGHDT and CDR2 YNNKEL were looked up in the germline V gene (reference sequence). Receptors were amplified or captured by multiplex PCR. The instrument was an Illumina HiSeq 4000. TCR beta libraries were built with iRepertoire HTBI primers and Arm-PCR amplification of CDR3 regions. PCR products were gel purified before sequencing. The paper's data handling went like this. A total of fewer than 80 TRBV and under 15 TRBJ segments were identified across samples and were used for gene usage analysis of CDR3 amino acid clonotypes. COPE and FqMerger were used to merge the filtered high-quality paired reads into contigs. BLAST was used to align contigs to the IMGT TRBV, TRBD and TRBJ reference genes, and CDR3 was defined following IMGT. Any clonotype with a frequency above 0.1% was classified as a highly expanded clone. Repertoire diversity was measured by Shannon entropy, and V-J evenness by the Gini coefficient. A clonotype was considered public if more than one individual shared it. Starting from the raw public reads, TCRdb applied fastp trimming at Q25, assembled clones with MiXCR and retained in-frame beta chains. One record per CDR3 amino acid sequence lists the most common genes and DNA. The V and J calls and clone size come from TCRdb's table, not from the authors' own analysis. The sample contains about 350,000 distinct CDR3 sequences, about a sixth of them found a single time. The ten largest make up 20% to 25% of the sample.

This entry is derived from a study of regulatory T cells in long-lasting Graves disease (dated by TCRdb to about 2021). The study in broad terms: In the newly diagnosed Graves' disease group, patients had been taking antithyroid drugs for less than 3 months. TCR sequencing covered roughly 13 persistent and approximately 20 newly diagnosed Graves' disease patients, some 33 samples in total. Peripheral blood TCR sequencing and RNA sequencing compared persistent Graves' disease patients with newly diagnosed Graves' disease patients. The study was registered as a clinical trial and conducted in China. Study-wide conclusions, independent of this receptor: Sequencing and analysis were limited to the TCR beta chain. More public clonotypes were shared among persistent patients (under 3,000) than among newly diagnosed patients (under 1,000). The small sample size was acknowledged by the authors as a limitation that may reduce accuracy. TRBV28, TRBJ1-2 and TRBJ2-5 were preferentially used in persistent disease, while TRBV20-1 and TRBJ2-1 were favored in newly diagnosed disease. The study examined only peripheral blood because the primary lesion, thyroid tissue, could not be accessed. Compared with newly diagnosed patients, persistent Graves' disease patients had lower TCR Shannon entropy and fewer highly expanded clones, which suggests clonal expansion.

Sample time point, as interpreted from the label and publication: newly diagnosed GD, antithyroid drugs for less than 3 months. For both TCR sequencing and RNA sequencing, RNA was extracted from PBMCs in TRIzol. Graves' disease was diagnosed according to American Thyroid Association guidelines. Recruitment of patients was carried out at an endocrinology department in Xi'an, China. Each patient gave roughly 10 milliliters of peripheral blood, collected in an EDTA anticoagulant tube. PBMCs were isolated by Ficoll Paque Plus density gradient separation without further T cell sorting. An Agilent 2100 Bioanalyzer and agarose gel were used to check RNA quality, while a NanoDrop 2000 measured RNA concentration. The data were also submitted as part of a second study, on T cells in Graves' hyperthyroidism and ophthalmopathy. From that second study: Stable Graves' hyperthyroidism was defined as the absence of progression to ophthalmopathy over 18 months of follow-up. Hyperthyroidism patients were aged 18 to 65 years and newly diagnosed, with disease duration of less than 2 months. Patients with uncontrolled infections, other autoimmune diseases, pregnancy or lactation were excluded. Diagnoses relied on clinical symptoms, serum thyroxine and TRAb, thyroid ultrasound and orbital computed tomography. A first-round RT-PCR of the TCR CDR3 used the HTBI primer set with the Qiagen OneStep RT-PCR kit. Most expanded thyroid clonotypes (frequency above 0.001) were also found in blood, which suggests that blood repertoires may mirror thyroid immune responses. A 13 V-J signature model separated ophthalmopathy from stable hyperthyroidism, with 87.88% sensitivity and just under 84% specificity in cross-validation and 80%/75% in testing. In validation, progression to ophthalmopathy was predicted by the model with about 70% sensitivity and roughly 76% specificity, a median of around 6.5 months before onset. TCR V-J signatures able to tell the groups apart were searched for in a discovery cohort of 100 patients, of whom more than 40 had Graves' ophthalmopathy and 57 had stable Graves' hyperthyroidism. An independent validation cohort of around 19 hyperthyroidism patients and over 15 patients who later progressed to ophthalmopathy tested prospective prediction of ophthalmopathy. The roughly 90 discovery patients were divided at random into training and test sets in a 7:3 ratio. In addition, the study compared T-cell repertoires in thyroid tissue and in blood from 6 or 7 Graves' hyperthyroidism patients. After sampling, hyperthyroidism patients received methimazole starting at 30 mg daily, and ophthalmopathy patients received high-dose intravenous methylprednisolone. A second multiplex PCR round built the libraries, followed by size selection and purification. Paired-end sequencing of the libraries was performed with 100 bp reads on an Illumina HiSeq2000. SOAPnuke was used to process the raw data, with reads discarded if the reads contained adapters or uncalled bases, had a mean Phred below 15, or lacked an exact constant-primer or identifier match. COPE v1.2.5 was used to merge high-quality paired reads, and clonotypes were defined as unique nucleotide sequences. Clonotypes were aligned to IMGT TRBV, TRBD and TRBJ reference segments using MiTCR v1.1. Only V-J combinations with frequency above 0.0001, covering 99% to 99.2% of repertoires, were analysed. A TCS score was defined as the ratio of F50 (clonal expansion) to E x V (chaos), with BLOSUM62-based TCRdist applied between CDR3 peptides within each V-J. Welch's t-statistics and random forest reduced 450 to 600 V-J features to about 13, which were used in a naive Bayes classifier (R e1071). No statistical method was used to fix the sample size in advance, and group allocation was not hidden from the investigators. The paper reports TCR Vbeta CDR3 sequencing of approximately 140 peripheral blood samples: around 45 ophthalmopathy, fewer than 85 hyperthyroidism and around 17 progressor patients.

Recombination joined TRBV3-1 with TRBJ1-1, with 7 central nucleotides matching TRBD1. This specimen consisted of peripheral blood mononuclear cells (PBMCs), obtained at new diagnosis, from a patient treated with antithyroid drugs. The sequence came from a woman under 30 with Graves disease. Donor details come from another sample of the same person, matched by shared clones. The sequenced DNA: TGTGCCACCGCACAGGGGCTCCGCACTGAAGCTTTCTTT. Its protein product is CATAQGLRTEAFF.